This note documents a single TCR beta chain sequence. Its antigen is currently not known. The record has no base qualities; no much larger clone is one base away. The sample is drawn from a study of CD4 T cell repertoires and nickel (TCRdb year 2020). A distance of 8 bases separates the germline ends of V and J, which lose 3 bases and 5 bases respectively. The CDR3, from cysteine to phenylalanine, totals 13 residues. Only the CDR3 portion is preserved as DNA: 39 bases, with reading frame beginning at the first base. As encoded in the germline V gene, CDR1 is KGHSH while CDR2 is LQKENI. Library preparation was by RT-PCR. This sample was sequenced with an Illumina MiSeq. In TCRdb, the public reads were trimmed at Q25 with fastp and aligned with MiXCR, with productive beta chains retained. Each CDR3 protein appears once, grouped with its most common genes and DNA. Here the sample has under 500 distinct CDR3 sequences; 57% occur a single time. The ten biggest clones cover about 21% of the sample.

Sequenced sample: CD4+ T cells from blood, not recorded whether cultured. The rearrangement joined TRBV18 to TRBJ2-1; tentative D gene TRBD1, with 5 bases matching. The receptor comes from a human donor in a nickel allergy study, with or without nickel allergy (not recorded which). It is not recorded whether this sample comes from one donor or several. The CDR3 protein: CASSPRGHNEQFF. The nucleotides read TGTGCCAGCTCACCTAGGGGTCACAATGAGCAGTTCTTC.